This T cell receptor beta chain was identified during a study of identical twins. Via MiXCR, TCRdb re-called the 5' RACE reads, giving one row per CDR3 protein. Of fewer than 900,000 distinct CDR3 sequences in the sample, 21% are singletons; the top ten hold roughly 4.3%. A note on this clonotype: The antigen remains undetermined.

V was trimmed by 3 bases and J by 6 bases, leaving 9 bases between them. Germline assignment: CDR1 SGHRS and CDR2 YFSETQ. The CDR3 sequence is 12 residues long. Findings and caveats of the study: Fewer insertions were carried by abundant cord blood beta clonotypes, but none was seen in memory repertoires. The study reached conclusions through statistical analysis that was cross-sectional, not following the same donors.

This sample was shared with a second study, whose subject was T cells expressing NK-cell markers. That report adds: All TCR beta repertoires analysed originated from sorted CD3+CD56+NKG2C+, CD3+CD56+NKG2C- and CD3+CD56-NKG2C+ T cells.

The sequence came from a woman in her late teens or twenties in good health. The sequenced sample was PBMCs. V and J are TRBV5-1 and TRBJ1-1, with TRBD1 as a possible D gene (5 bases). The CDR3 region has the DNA TGCGCCAGCAGCTGGGGGGTTGCTGAAGCTTTCTTT. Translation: CASSWGVAEAFF.